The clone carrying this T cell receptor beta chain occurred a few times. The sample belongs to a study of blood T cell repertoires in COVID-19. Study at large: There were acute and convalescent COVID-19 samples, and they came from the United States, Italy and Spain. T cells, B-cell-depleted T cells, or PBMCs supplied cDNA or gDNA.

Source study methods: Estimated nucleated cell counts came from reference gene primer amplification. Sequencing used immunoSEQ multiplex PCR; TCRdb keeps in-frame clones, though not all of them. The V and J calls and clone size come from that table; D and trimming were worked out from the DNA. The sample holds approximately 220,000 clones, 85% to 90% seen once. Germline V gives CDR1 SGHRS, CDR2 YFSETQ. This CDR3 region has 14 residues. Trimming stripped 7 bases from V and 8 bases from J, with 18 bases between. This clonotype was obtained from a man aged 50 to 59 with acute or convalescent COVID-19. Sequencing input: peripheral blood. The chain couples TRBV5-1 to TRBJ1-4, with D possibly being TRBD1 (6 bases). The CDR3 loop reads CASGKTGLDEKLFF. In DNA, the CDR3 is TGCGCCAGCGGCAAGACAGGCCTCGACGAAAAACTGTTTTTT. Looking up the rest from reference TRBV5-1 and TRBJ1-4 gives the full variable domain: KAGVTQTPRYLIKTRGQQVTLSCSPISGHRSVSWYQQTPGQGLQFLFEYFSETQRNKGNFPGRFSGRQFSNSRSEMNVSTLELGDSALYLCASGKTGLDEKLFFGSGTQLSVL.